Here is one T cell receptor beta chain with its context. This specimen comes from a study of shared clonotypes between healthy human individuals. Looking at the study overall: Donors were two women and a few men aged 18 to 49.

Selected positively for CCR7 and CD45RO-negative, naive CD8 cells excluded terminally differentiated effector memory CD45RA+ cells. Some clones are missing from TCRdb's copy, which holds only in-frame ones; the method was immunoSEQ multiplex PCR. The sample consists of 550,000 to 750,000 clones, nearly 97% of them appearing once. CDR3 size: 14 residues. The germline V gene encodes CDR1 SEHNR and CDR2 FQNEAQ (reference sequence). V shed 7 bases, J shed 4 bases, and the junction held 5 bases outside the gene matches. The chain couples TRBV7-9 to TRBJ2-5; 11 bases match TRBD2. This receptor was identified in a woman in her twenties or thirties in good health. Material: naive CD8+ T cells sorted from blood. As DNA, the CDR3 is TGTGCCAGCACGACTAGCGGGATTGTAGAGACCCAGTACTTC. This gives the protein CASTTSGIVETQYF.